This T cell receptor beta chain is drawn from a study of a mutant IDH1 vaccine in newly diagnosed glioma. Study as a whole: Sex distribution of treated patients was approximately 60% male and roughly 40% female; mean age was around 40 years. Pretreatment consisted of radiotherapy, temozolomide, or both, with most receiving both.

J gave up 4 bases and V 3 bases, and 7 bases lay outside the gene matches. The CDR3 runs 14 residues. Germline-derived CDR1 and CDR2 are GTSNPN and SVGIG (reference sequence). Time point indicated: week 47, end of study. Every single dose of the vaccine, 300 ug of mutant IDH1 20-mer peptide, came with topical imiquimod. Weeks 1, 3, 5, 7, 11, 15, 19 and 23 were when patients received their eight vaccinations. Donor diagnoses consisted of new WHO grade 3 or 4 IDH1-mutant, ATRX-lost astrocytomas. Method: immunoSEQ multiplex PCR; TCRdb's copy keeps in-frame clones and lacks some. The data hold about 94,000 clones, with 89% observed a single time. With respect to this clone: The antigen remains unidentified.

Here the sequenced sample was PBMCs, taken from a glioma patient whose treatment included an IDH1 peptide vaccine. The sequence was collected from a woman between 50 and 59 years old with glioma. The chain has TRBV30 and TRBJ1-1; 8 bases map to TRBD1. CDR3 sequence: CAWRKLGQGTEAFF. The CDR3 bases are TGTGCCTGGAGGAAACTTGGACAGGGCACTGAAGCTTTCTTT.